This TCR beta chain stems from a study of T cells in Graves' hyperthyroidism and ophthalmopathy. RNA transcripts were the template for amplifying TCR beta CDR3 regions. RT-PCR in the first round (using the HTBI primer set) targeted the TCR CDR3. Each CDR3 protein is one row after TCRdb ran MiXCR on the multiplex PCR reads. This table holds hundreds of thousands of distinct CDR3 sequences, about 45% found once. The CDR3 is 14 amino acids. Unmatched junction bases numbered 6, after V lost 0 bases and J lost 8 bases. Germline V gene data show CDR1 as SGHDN and CDR2 as FVKESK. Reasons for excluding patients were uncontrolled infection, other autoimmune disease, pregnancy or lactation.

Material for sequencing was peripheral blood or thyroid tissue (not recorded which). The receptor was isolated from an adult man with Graves' disease, either hyperthyroidism or ophthalmopathy (not recorded which). This rearrangement joins TRBV14 to TRBJ1-2; 7 nucleotides line up with TRBD1. The DNA for the CDR3 is TGTGCCAGCAGCCAAGATCAAGGGGGCTGGGGCTACACCTTC. Encoded protein: CASSQDQGGWGYTF.